A selection of T cell receptor beta chains follows, all from one sample in a study of post-analysis software for immune sequencing data. TCRdb re-analysed the PCR reads in MiXCR, keeping a single row per CDR3 protein. The sample consists of a few hundred thousand distinct CDR3 sequences, around 40% of them appearing once. Sequenced sample: blood. The receptors stem from a girl between 5 and 17 years old with multiple sclerosis. The CDR3 runs from the conserved cysteine through the conserved F or W. The D gene is left open where the match is weak. Some rows have no size entry. The others give once, few or many, or a class for an expanded clone.

d_gene	j_gene	abundance	v_gene	CDR3nt	CDR3aa
TRBD2	TRBJ2-5	few	TRBV27	TGTGCCAGCAGTTCCGCTAGCGGAGGGTACCAAGAGACCCAGTACTTC	CASSSASGGYQETQYF
NA	TRBJ2-6	NA	TRBV20-1	TGCAGTGCAAACGCCGGGGTACTATCTGGGGCCAACGTCCTGACTTTC	CSANAGVLSGANVLTF
NA	TRBJ2-7	NA	TRBV12-3/TRBV12-4	TGTACCAGCAGCCAAAACAGGGTGATAGGCTACGAGCAATACTTC	CTSSQNRVIGYEQYF
NA	TRBJ2-1	NA	TRBV6-2/TRBV6-3	TGTGCCAGCAGTTACGTGGAGGATCTCAATGAGCAGTTCTTC	CASSYVEDLNEQFF
TRBD2	TRBJ2-7	NA	TRBV20-1	TGCAGTGCTAGGGGGGAGACTAGCGGAACCCTCTACGAGCAGTACTTC	CSARGETSGTLYEQYF
NA	TRBJ1-2	few	TRBV20-1	TGCAGTGCTAGGGTGACTAAAGACCACTACACCTTC	CSARVTKDHYTF
NA	TRBJ2-3	NA	TRBV27	TGTGCCAGCAGTTTATTAGGGTTAGGGGGGGCAGTTTTTCCAGATACGCAGTATTTT	CASSLLGLGGAVFPDTQYF
TRBD1	TRBJ1-5	NA	TRBV10-3	TGTGCCATCAGCCCGACAGGGGCGGGTCAGCCCCAGCATTTT	CAISPTGAGQPQHF
TRBD2	TRBJ2-7	NA	TRBV5-1	TGCGCCAGCAGCTTGGCGGGGCTGGCACTAGCGGGATTCGACGAGCAGTACTTC	CASSLAGLALAGFDEQYF
TRBD1	TRBJ2-5	few	TRBV15	TGTGCCACCAGCGGGGGACAGGCTCAGGAGACCCAGTACTTC	CATSGGQAQETQYF
NA	TRBJ2-1	NA	TRBV20-1	TGCAGCGTTAGCTTCAACAATGAGCGGTTCTTC	CSVSFNNERFF
NA	TRBJ2-7	NA	TRBV20-1	TGCAGTGCCCTAGTTCGAGGGTCCTTCTACGAGCAGTACTTC	CSALVRGSFYEQYF
NA	TRBJ2-7	NA	TRBV20-1	TGCAGTGCGCCACTAGTGGGCACCTACGAGCAGTACTTC	CSAPLVGTYEQYF
NA	TRBJ2-3	NA	TRBV29-1	TGCAGCGGGCACGAGGAGGGTATGACGGATACGCAGTATTTT	CSGHEEGMTDTQYF
TRBD2	TRBJ2-5	NA	TRBV10-3	TGTGCCATCAAACCGGGACTAGCCACGGAGACCCAGTACTTC	CAIKPGLATETQYF
TRBD2	TRBJ2-4	NA	TRBV5-1	TGCGCCAGCAGCTTACTAGCGGGAGGACAAAACATTCAGTACTTC	CASSLLAGGQNIQYF
NA	TRBJ2-3	NA	TRBV20-1	TGCAGTGCTAGAGATCAAGTGGGGGGAGATACGCAGTATTTT	CSARDQVGGDTQYF
NA	TRBJ2-3	NA	TRBV5-1	TGCGCCAGCAGCCCCTGGGCGGGGGCCACAGATACGCAGTATTTT	CASSPWAGATDTQYF
NA	TRBJ2-5	NA	TRBV6-2/TRBV6-3	TGTGCCAGCAGTTACACACAAGAGACCCAGTACTTC	CASSYTQETQYF
TRBD2	TRBJ2-7	NA	TRBV13	TGTGCCAGCAGCTTAGGGGGACTAGCGATCGACGAGCAGTACTTC	CASSLGGLAIDEQYF
NA	TRBJ2-5	few	TRBV9	TGTGCCAGCAGCGTAGTAACAGGGAATGGGGAGACCCAGTACTTC	CASSVVTGNGETQYF
NA	TRBJ2-7	NA	TRBV2	TGTGCCAGCAGAGCCCTCGGGCTCACCTACGAGCAGTACTTC	CASRALGLTYEQYF
TRBD2	TRBJ2-3	NA	TRBV7-9	TGTGCCAGCAGCCCGGGGACTAGCGGGAGCAGCACAGATACGCAGTATTTT	CASSPGTSGSSTDTQYF
NA	TRBJ2-6	NA	TRBV6-6	TGTGCCAGCAGTTACTCGAATGCAGCCTCTGGGGCCAACGTCCTGACTTTC	CASSYSNAASGANVLTF
NA	TRBJ2-2	NA	TRBV28	TGTGCCAGCTCGGCCAGAAACACCGGGGAGCTGTTTTTT	CASSARNTGELFF
NA	TRBJ2-1	NA	TRBV11-2	TGTGCCAGCAGCTTCCTCAATGAGCAGTTCTTC	CASSFLNEQFF
TRBD1	TRBJ1-1	NA	TRBV10-3	TGTGCCATCAGTCTACAGGGGATGGAGACTGAAGCTTTCTTT	CAISLQGMETEAFF
TRBD2	TRBJ2-3	NA	TRBV12-3/TRBV12-4	TGTGCCAGCAGTTTCCCAGGTGGGGGGGCAGATACGCAGTATTTT	CASSFPGGGADTQYF
NA	TRBJ2-3	NA	TRBV5-1	TGCGCCAGCAGCTACCAGACAGAAAGCACAGATACGCAGTATTTT	CASSYQTESTDTQYF
TRBD2	TRBJ2-3	NA	TRBV4-1	TGCGCCAGCAGCCAAGAGCCTCCGGGACTAGCTTACGATACGCAGTATTTT	CASSQEPPGLAYDTQYF
TRBD1	TRBJ1-4	few	TRBV29-1	TGCAGCGTTGAAGATCAGGGGGATAATGAAAAACTGTTTTTT	CSVEDQGDNEKLFF
NA	TRBJ2-6	NA	TRBV5-1	TGCGCCAGCAGCGAAGGACACTCTGGGGCCAACGTCCTGACTTTC	CASSEGHSGANVLTF
TRBD2	TRBJ2-4	NA	TRBV7-9	TGTGCCAGCAGCTTACAGAGACTAGCGGGAGCGTTAGACATTCAGTACTTC	CASSLQRLAGALDIQYF
NA	TRBJ1-4	NA	TRBV5-1	TGCGCCAGCAGCTTGGAGGTTGGAACTAATGAAAAACTGTTTTTT	CASSLEVGTNEKLFF
NA	TRBJ2-7	few	TRBV6-5	TGTGCCAGCAGCTCGTCAGTGATCCACGAGCAGTACTTC	CASSSSVIHEQYF
NA	TRBJ1-2	NA	TRBV3-1	TGTGCCAGCAGCCAGTGGGGGCTCCGAAGATCCAACTATGGGTACACCTTC	CASSQWGLRRSNYGYTF
NA	TRBJ1-4	once	TRBV20-1	TGCAGTGCTAGAGATTTAGAACATGGGCTGTTTTTT	CSARDLEHGLFF
TRBD1	TRBJ1-2	few	TRBV27	TGTGCCAGCGGGAGGGACAGGGTCTATGGCTACACCTTC	CASGRDRVYGYTF
NA	TRBJ1-1	NA	TRBV7-9	TGTGCCAGCAGCTTAGTTAACAGGGAAGCTTTCTTT	CASSLVNREAFF
NA	TRBJ2-3	NA	TRBV5-1	TGCGCCAGCAGCCAAAGCGGAACCACAGATACGCAGTATTTT	CASSQSGTTDTQYF
TRBD2	TRBJ2-3	NA	TRBV7-3	TGTGCCAGCAGCCGGACTAGCGGACCCACAGATACGCAGTATTTT	CASSRTSGPTDTQYF
TRBD1	TRBJ1-5	NA	TRBV30	TGTGCCTGGACCACGGGACAGGGGGCGAAGCAGCCCCAGCATTTT	CAWTTGQGAKQPQHF
TRBD1	TRBJ2-1	NA	TRBV5-1	TGCGCCAGCAGCCTACAGGGGGCCTCCTACAATGAGCAGTTCTTC	CASSLQGASYNEQFF
TRBD1	TRBJ1-2	NA	TRBV5-5	TGTGCCAGCAGTAGGAGGGGGCAGGGGAACTATGGCTACACCTTC	CASSRRGQGNYGYTF
NA	TRBJ2-7	NA	TRBV6-1	TGTGCCAGCAGGCGCTACTACGAGCAGTACTTC	CASRRYYEQYF
TRBD2	TRBJ2-1	NA	TRBV27	TGTGCCAGCAGTAAACACAGCGGGAGGTTGGACCATGAGCAGTTCTTC	CASSKHSGRLDHEQFF
NA	TRBJ2-1	NA	TRBV4-1	TGCGCCAGCAGCCAAGGAAAGAATGAGCAGTTCTTC	CASSQGKNEQFF
TRBD2	TRBJ2-3	NA	TRBV5-1	TGCGCCAGCAGCTCGTGGGGTAGCGGGTACACAGATACGCAGTATTTT	CASSSWGSGYTDTQYF
NA	TRBJ1-5	NA	TRBV6-1	TGTGCCAGCAGTGAAGTTCTGGCACTCAGCAATCAGCCCCAGCATTTT	CASSEVLALSNQPQHF
TRBD2	TRBJ2-5	NA	TRBV20-1	TGCAGTGCTTTAGAAGCGGGAGGGCGAGAGACCCAGTACTTC	CSALEAGGRETQYF
NA	TRBJ2-7	few	TRBV24-1	TGTGCCACCAGTGACGGCCTCGGGGCAGGGTCTATCTACGAGCAGTACTTC	CATSDGLGAGSIYEQYF
TRBD2	TRBJ2-5	NA	TRBV28	TGTGCCACTTCGGACTGGCGGGAGCAGTACTTC	CATSDWREQYF
NA	TRBJ1-2	NA	TRBV12-3/TRBV12-4	TGTGCCAGCACCCCCTTTAACTATGGCTACACCTTC	CASTPFNYGYTF
NA	TRBJ1-4	NA	TRBV5-1	TGCGCCAGCAGCTTGGAGACGGGCTCGGACGAAAAACTGTTTTTT	CASSLETGSDEKLFF
NA	TRBJ2-3	many	TRBV6-5	TGTGCCAGCAGTTACCGAACCCACACAGATACGCAGTATTTT	CASSYRTHTDTQYF
TRBD1	TRBJ2-7	NA	TRBV6-6	TGTGCCAGCAGGTCGGGACAGGGGTCCTCCTACGAGCAGTACTTC	CASRSGQGSSYEQYF
NA	TRBJ1-2	NA	TRBV12-3/TRBV12-4	TGTGCCAGCAGTTTGGGGCAGATTATTGGCTACACCTTC	CASSLGQIIGYTF